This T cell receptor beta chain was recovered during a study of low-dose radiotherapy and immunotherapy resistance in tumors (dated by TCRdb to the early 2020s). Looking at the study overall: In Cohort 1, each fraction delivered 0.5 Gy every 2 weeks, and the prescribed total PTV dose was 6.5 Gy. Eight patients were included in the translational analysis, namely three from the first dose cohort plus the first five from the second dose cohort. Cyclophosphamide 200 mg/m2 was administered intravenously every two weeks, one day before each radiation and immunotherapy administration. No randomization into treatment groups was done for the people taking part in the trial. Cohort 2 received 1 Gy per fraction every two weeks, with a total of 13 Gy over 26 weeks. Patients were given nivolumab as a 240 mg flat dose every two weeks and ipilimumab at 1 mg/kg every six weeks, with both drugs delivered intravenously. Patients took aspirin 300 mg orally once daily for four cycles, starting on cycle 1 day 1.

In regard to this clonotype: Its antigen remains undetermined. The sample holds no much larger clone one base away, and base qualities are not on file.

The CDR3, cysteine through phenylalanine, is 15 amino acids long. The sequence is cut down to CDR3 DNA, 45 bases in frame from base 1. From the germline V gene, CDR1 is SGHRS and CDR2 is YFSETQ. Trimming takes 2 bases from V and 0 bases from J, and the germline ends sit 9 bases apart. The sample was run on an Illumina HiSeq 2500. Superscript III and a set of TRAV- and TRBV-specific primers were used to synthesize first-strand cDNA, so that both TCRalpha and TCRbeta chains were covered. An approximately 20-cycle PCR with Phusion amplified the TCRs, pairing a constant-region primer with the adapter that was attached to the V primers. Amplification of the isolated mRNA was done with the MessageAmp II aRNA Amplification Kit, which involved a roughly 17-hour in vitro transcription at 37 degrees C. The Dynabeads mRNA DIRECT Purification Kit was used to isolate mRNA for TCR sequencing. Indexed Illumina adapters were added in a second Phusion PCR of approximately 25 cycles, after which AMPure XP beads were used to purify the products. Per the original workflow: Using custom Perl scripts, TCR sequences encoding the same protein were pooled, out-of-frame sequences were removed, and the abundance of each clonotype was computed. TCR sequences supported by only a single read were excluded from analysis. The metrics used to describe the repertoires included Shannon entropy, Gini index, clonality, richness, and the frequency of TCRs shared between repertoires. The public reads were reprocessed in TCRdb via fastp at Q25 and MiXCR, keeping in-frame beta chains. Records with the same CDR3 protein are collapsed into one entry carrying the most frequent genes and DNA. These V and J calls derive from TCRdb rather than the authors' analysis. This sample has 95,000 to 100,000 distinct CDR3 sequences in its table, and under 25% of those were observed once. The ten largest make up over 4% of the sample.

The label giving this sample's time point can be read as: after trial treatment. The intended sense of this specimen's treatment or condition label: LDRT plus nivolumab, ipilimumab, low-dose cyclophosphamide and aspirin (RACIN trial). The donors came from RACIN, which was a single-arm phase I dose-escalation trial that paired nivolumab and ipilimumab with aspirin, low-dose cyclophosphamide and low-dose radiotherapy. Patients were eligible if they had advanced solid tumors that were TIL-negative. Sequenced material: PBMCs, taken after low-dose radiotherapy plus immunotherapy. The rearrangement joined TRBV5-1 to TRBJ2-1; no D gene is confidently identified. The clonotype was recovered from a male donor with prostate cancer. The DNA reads TGCGCCAGCAGCTTCGGTAGCAACTCCTACAATGAGCAGTTCTTC. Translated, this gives CASSFGSNSYNEQFF.